Listed below are T cell receptor beta chains from one sample, sequenced in a study of OX40 agonist ivuxolimab in advanced cancers. This table comes from immunoSEQ multiplex PCR, and its TCRdb copy is limited to in-frame clones, with some not included. The sample records tens of thousands of clones, about 94% being singletons. The specimen was CD4+ or CD8+ T cells sorted from blood, collected in a trial of the OX40 agonist ivuxolimab. The origin of the receptors is an adult with an advanced solid tumor such as melanoma, head and neck, liver or kidney cancer. Each CDR3 is given with its conserved first and last residue. D genes are given only for firm matches.

j_call: TRBJ1-1; v_call: TRBV11-2; d_call: TRBD1; cdr3_aa: CASSLETRTGQTFF
j_call: TRBJ2-1; v_call: TRBV5-1; d_call: .; cdr3_aa: CASSLAPNEQFF
j_call: TRBJ1-2; v_call: TRBV19; d_call: .; cdr3_aa: CASSDMGGYTF
j_call: TRBJ1-3; v_call: TRBV7-2; d_call: .; cdr3_aa: CASSLDDGEGNTIYF
j_call: TRBJ2-1; v_call: TRBV5-1; d_call: .; cdr3_aa: CASSPLSFVQSYNEQFF
j_call: TRBJ2-1; v_call: TRBV19; d_call: .; cdr3_aa: CASSIAGDEQFF
j_call: TRBJ2-7; v_call: TRBV13; d_call: .; cdr3_aa: CASSLDGEQYF
j_call: TRBJ1-2; v_call: TRBV5-4; d_call: TRBD1; cdr3_aa: CASSSGGANYGYTF
j_call: TRBJ1-1; v_call: TRBV7-2; d_call: .; cdr3_aa: CASSLELQGGTEAFF
j_call: TRBJ2-6; v_call: TRBV7-9; d_call: .; cdr3_aa: CASSLGGRANVLTF
j_call: TRBJ2-3; v_call: TRBV27; d_call: .; cdr3_aa: CASSPRPFTDTQYF
j_call: TRBJ2-2; v_call: TRBV9; d_call: TRBD1; cdr3_aa: CASSVALGTGNTGELFF
j_call: TRBJ2-1; v_call: TRBV7-3; d_call: .; cdr3_aa: CASSLYGSSYNEQFF
j_call: TRBJ2-1; v_call: TRBV2; d_call: TRBD2; cdr3_aa: CASGTSPYNEQFF
j_call: TRBJ2-7; v_call: TRBV27; d_call: .; cdr3_aa: CASSFAGSHEQYF
j_call: TRBJ2-7; v_call: TRBV6-1; d_call: .; cdr3_aa: CASSQRATTYEQYF
j_call: TRBJ1-3; v_call: TRBV7-6; d_call: .; cdr3_aa: CASSLGGGGFSGNTIYF
j_call: TRBJ1-5; v_call: TRBV6-1; d_call: .; cdr3_aa: CASTGYSNQPQHF
j_call: TRBJ1-5; v_call: TRBV27; d_call: TRBD1; cdr3_aa: CASSIVGTGNQPQHF
j_call: TRBJ2-3; v_call: TRBV27; d_call: .; cdr3_aa: CASSLSMVAAYSTDTQYF
j_call: TRBJ1-5; v_call: TRBV30; d_call: .; cdr3_aa: CAWSGQPGGNQPQHF
j_call: TRBJ1-2; v_call: TRBV29-1; d_call: .; cdr3_aa: CSVVGPHRDLYGYTF
j_call: TRBJ2-1; v_call: TRBV27; d_call: TRBD2; cdr3_aa: CASSLAGVYEQFF
j_call: TRBJ2-7; v_call: TRBV19; d_call: .; cdr3_aa: CAGGSYDGRPPGGYEQYF
j_call: TRBJ2-2; v_call: TRBV7-6; d_call: TRBD2; cdr3_aa: CASSARLAGDVGELFF
j_call: TRBJ2-7; v_call: TRBV19; d_call: .; cdr3_aa: CASSMSRGDYEQYF
j_call: TRBJ1-5; v_call: TRBV6-1; d_call: .; cdr3_aa: CASKGLAGDNQPQHF
j_call: TRBJ2-1; v_call: TRBV5-5; d_call: .; cdr3_aa: CASSSTGDEQFF
j_call: TRBJ2-3; v_call: TRBV18; d_call: .; cdr3_aa: CASSPITSYDTQYF
j_call: TRBJ2-7; v_call: TRBV29-1; d_call: TRBD2; cdr3_aa: CSATGGLDEQYF
j_call: TRBJ2-1; v_call: TRBV14; d_call: .; cdr3_aa: CASSQDPREFFYNEQFF
j_call: TRBJ2-3; v_call: TRBV4-3; d_call: TRBD2; cdr3_aa: CASSPGLAEADTQYF
j_call: TRBJ1-1; v_call: TRBV6-6; d_call: .; cdr3_aa: CASSYHTGENTEAFF